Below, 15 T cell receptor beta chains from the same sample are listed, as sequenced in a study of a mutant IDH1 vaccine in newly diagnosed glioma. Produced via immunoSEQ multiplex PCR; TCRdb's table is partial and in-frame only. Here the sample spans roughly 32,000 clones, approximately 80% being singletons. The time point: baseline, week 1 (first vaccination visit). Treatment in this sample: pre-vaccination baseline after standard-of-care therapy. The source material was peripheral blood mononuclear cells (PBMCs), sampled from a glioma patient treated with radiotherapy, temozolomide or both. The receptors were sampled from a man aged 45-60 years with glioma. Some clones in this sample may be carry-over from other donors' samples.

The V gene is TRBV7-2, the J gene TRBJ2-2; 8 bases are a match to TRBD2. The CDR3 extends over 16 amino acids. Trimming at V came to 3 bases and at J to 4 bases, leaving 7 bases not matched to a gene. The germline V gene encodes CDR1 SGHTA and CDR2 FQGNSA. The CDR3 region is CASSLGAGGATGELFF. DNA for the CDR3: TGTGCCAGCAGCTTGGGGGCCGGGGGGGCCACCGGGGAGCTGTTTTTT.

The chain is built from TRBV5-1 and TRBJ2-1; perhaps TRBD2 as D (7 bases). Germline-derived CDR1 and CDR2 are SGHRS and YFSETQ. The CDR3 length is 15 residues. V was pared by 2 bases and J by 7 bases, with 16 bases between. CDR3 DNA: TGCGCCAGCAGCTTCCCGAGGGGGGGTAATAATGAGCAGTTCTTC. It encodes CASSFPRGGNNEQFF.

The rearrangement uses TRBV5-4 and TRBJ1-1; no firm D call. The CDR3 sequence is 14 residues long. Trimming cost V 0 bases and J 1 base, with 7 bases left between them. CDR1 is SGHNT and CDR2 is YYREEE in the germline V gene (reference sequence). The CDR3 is CASSLERTNTEAFF. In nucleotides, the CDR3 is TGTGCCAGCAGCTTGGAGCGGACGAACACTGAAGCTTTCTTT.

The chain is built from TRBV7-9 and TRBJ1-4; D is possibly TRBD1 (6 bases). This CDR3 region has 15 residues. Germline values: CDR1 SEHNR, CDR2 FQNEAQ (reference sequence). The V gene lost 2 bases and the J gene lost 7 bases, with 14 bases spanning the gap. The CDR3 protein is CASSLPQGGSEKLFF. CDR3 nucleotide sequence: TGTGCCAGCAGCTTACCACAGGGAGGGAGTGAAAAACTGTTTTTT.

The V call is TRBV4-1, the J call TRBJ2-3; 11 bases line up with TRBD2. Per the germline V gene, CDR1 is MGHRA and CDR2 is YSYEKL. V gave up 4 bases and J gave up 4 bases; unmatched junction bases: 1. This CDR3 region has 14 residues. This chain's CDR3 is CASSPLAGADTQYF. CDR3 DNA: TGCGCCAGCAGCCCACTAGCGGGAGCAGATACGCAGTATTTT.

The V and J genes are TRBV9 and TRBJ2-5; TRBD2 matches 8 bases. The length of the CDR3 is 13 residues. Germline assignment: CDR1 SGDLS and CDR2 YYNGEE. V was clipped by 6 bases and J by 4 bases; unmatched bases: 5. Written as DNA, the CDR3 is TGTGCCAGCAACGGGGGGGCCTCAGAGACCCAGTACTTC. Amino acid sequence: CASNGGASETQYF.

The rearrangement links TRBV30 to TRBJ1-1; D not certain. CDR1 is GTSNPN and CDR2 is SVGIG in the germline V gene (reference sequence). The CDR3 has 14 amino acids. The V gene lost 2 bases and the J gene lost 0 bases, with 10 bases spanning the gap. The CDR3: CAWSPRGMNTEAFF. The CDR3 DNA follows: TGTGCCTGGAGTCCAAGAGGGATGAACACTGAAGCTTTCTTT. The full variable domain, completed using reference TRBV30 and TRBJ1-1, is SQTIHQWPATLVQPVGSPLSLECTVEGTSNPNLYWYRQAAGRGLQLLFYSVGIGQISSEVPQNLSASRPQDRQFILSSKKLLLSDSGFYLCAWSPRGMNTEAFFGQGTRLTVV.

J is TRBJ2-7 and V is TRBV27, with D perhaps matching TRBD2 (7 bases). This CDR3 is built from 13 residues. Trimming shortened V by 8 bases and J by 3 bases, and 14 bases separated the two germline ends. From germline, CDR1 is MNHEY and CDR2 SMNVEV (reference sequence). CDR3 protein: CASGRGGNYEQYF. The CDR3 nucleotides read TGTGCCAGCGGCAGGGGAGGGAACTACGAGCAGTACTTC.

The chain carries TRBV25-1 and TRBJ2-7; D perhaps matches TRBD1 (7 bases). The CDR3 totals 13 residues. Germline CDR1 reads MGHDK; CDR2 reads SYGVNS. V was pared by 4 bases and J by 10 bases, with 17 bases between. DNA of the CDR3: TGTGCCAGCAGTGGGGTTGGAGGGGGCGATCAGTACTTC. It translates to CASSGVGGGDQYF.

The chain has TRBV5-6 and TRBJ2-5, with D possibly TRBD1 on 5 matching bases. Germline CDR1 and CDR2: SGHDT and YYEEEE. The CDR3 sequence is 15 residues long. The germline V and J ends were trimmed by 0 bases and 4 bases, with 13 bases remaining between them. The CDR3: CASSLAPGSRETQYF. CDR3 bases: TGTGCCAGCAGCTTGGCCCCAGGGTCACGAGAGACCCAGTACTTC.

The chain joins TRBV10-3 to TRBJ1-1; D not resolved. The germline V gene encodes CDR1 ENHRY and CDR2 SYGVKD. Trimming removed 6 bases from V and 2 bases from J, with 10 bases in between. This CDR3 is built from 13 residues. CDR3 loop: CAIRSTANTEAFF. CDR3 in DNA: TGTGCCATCAGGAGCACAGCTAACACTGAAGCTTTCTTT.

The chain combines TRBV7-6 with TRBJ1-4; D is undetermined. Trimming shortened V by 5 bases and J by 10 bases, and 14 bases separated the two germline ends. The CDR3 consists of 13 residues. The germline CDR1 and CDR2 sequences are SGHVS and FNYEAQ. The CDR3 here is CASSARTVGKLFF. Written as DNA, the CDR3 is TGTGCCAGCAGCGCACGGACGGTTGGAAAACTGTTTTTT.

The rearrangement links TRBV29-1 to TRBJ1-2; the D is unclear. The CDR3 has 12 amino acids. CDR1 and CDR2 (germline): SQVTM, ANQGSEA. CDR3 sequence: CSDREGNYGYTF. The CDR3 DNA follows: TGCAGTGATAGGGAGGGCAACTATGGCTACACCTTC.

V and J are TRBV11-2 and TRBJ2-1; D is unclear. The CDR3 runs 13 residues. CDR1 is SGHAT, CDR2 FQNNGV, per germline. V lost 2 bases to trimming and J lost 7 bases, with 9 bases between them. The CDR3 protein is CASSLSPPNEQFF. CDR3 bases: TGTGCCAGCAGCTTATCCCCCCCGAATGAGCAGTTCTTC.

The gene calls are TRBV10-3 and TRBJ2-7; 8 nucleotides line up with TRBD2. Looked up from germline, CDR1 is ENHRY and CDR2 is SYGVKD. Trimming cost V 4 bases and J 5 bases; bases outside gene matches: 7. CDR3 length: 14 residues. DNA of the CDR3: TGTGCCATCAGTGCAAGCGGGAGCGGTAACGAGCAGTACTTC. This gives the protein CAISASGSGNEQYF.